This is a list of T cell receptor beta chains from one sample in a study of blood T cell repertoires in COVID-19. Clones were read by immunoSEQ multiplex PCR, and TCRdb kept only the in-frame ones, dropping some. The sample has about 190,000 clones, approximately 86% seen once. Sequencing used peripheral blood. Receptors were obtained from a man aged 40-55 years with active or convalescent COVID-19. CDR3s include the opening cysteine and the closing phenylalanine or tryptophan. The D gene is left open where the match is weak. Some rows have no size entry. The others give once, few or many, or a class for an expanded clone.

v_gene	j_gene	d_gene	abundance	CDR3nt	CDR3aa
TRBV20-1	TRBJ1-3	.	.	TGCAGTGCTAGTCAGGGAAACACCATATATTTT	CSASQGNTIYF
TRBV23-1	TRBJ1-1	TRBD1	.	TGCGCCAGCAGGCCGGACAGGGTGAACACTGAAGCTTTCTTT	CASRPDRVNTEAFF
TRBV2	TRBJ2-1	TRBD2	.	TGTGCCAGCAGATACACTAGCGGTGAGCAGTTCTTC	CASRYTSGEQFF
TRBV20-1	TRBJ1-5	TRBD1	once	TGCAGTGCCAGTCCTGGGACAGGCAATCAGCCCCAGCATTTT	CSASPGTGNQPQHF
TRBV30	TRBJ2-1	.	.	TGTGCCTGGAGTAGAGCCAATGAGCAGTTCTTC	CAWSRANEQFF
TRBV7-5	TRBJ2-3	.	.	TGTGTCAGAAGCCTGGGCGGAGGGGAAACAGATACGCAGTATTTT	CVRSLGGGETDTQYF
TRBV11-2	TRBJ2-5	TRBD2	.	TGTGCCAGCAGCTTAGGGGGGCTAGCGGGACAAGAGACCCAGTACTTC	CASSLGGLAGQETQYF
TRBV28	TRBJ1-1	.	.	TGTGCCAGCGGACAGCCGAACACTGAAGCTTTCTTT	CASGQPNTEAFF
TRBV9	TRBJ2-5	TRBD2	.	TGTGCCAGCAGCCCTAGCGGACAAGAGACCCAGTACTTC	CASSPSGQETQYF
TRBV6-2/TRBV6-3	TRBJ2-1	.	.	TGTGCCAGCAGTTACGCAGGTGGTGAGCAGTTCTTC	CASSYAGGEQFF
TRBV27	TRBJ2-7	.	few	TGTGCCAGCAGTTTTCGGGGCTCCTACGAGCAGTACTTC	CASSFRGSYEQYF
TRBV19	TRBJ2-3	TRBD2	.	TGTGCCAGTAGTAGCTCCGGGACTAGCCATCTCGATACGCAGTATTTT	CASSSSGTSHLDTQYF
TRBV7-8	TRBJ2-7	.	few	TGTGCCAGCAGCAGCAGGTTTTCCTACGAGCAGTACTTC	CASSSRFSYEQYF
TRBV7-6	TRBJ1-3	.	.	TGTGCCAGCAGCCCCCGAACCGGGAGGACGGGAAACACCATATATTTT	CASSPRTGRTGNTIYF
TRBV7-9	TRBJ1-4	.	few	TGTGCCAGCTTCTTCTCGGCTAATGAAAAACTGTTTTTT	CASFFSANEKLFF
TRBV4-1	TRBJ1-2	TRBD1	.	TGCGCCAGCAGCCACACCTGGACAGGGGCCGATGGCTACACCTTC	CASSHTWTGADGYTF
TRBV4-1	TRBJ1-2	TRBD1	.	TGCGCCAGCAGCCAAGACGGGACAGGGGGCTACACCTTC	CASSQDGTGGYTF
TRBV27	TRBJ2-7	TRBD1	once	TGTGCCAGCAGTCCCGGGACAGCCTACGAGCAGTACTTC	CASSPGTAYEQYF
TRBV28	TRBJ1-1	TRBD1	.	TGTGCCAGCAGTGCGTTCGGACAGGGAAGGTCTGAAGCTTTCTTT	CASSAFGQGRSEAFF
TRBV28	TRBJ1-5	.	.	TGTGCCAGCAGTTTGGGGCAGGCCCAGCATTTT	CASSLGQAQHF
TRBV3-1/TRBV3-2	TRBJ1-5	.	few	TGTGCCAGCAGCCCGGGGGACTATAGCAATCAGCCCCAGCATTTT	CASSPGDYSNQPQHF
TRBV19	TRBJ2-2	.	once	TGTGCCAGTAGTATAGGGACGACAGTTTTGGAGCTGTTTTTT	CASSIGTTVLELFF
TRBV7-2	TRBJ1-6	.	.	TGTGCCAGCAGCTTAGCACCGGGACAACGCCATAATTCACCCCTCCACTTT	CASSLAPGQRHNSPLHF
TRBV29-1	TRBJ2-5	.	.	TGCAGCGCCAGACGTGGGCAGGGAGAGACCCAGTACTTC	CSARRGQGETQYF
TRBV19	TRBJ2-1	.	once	TGTGCCAGTACCGTGGCTGGGGCTACTACCTACAATGAGCAGTTCTTC	CASTVAGATTYNEQFF
TRBV11-2	TRBJ2-3	TRBD2	.	TGTGCCAGCAGCCAAGTCGTGGGGGGGATCACCACAGATACGCAGTATTTT	CASSQVVGGITTDTQYF
TRBV3-1/TRBV3-2	TRBJ2-5	.	.	TGTGCCAGCAGCCTACGGGGGGCCGGGGAGACCCAGTACTTC	CASSLRGAGETQYF
TRBV2	TRBJ2-3	TRBD2	.	TGTGCCAGCAGCGCCCTTTACGGGACTAGCGGGGGGGCCGATCTACTTAGCACAGATACGCAGTATTTT	CASSALYGTSGGADLLSTDTQYF
TRBV14	TRBJ2-5	.	few	TGTGCCAGCAGCCTTAGTGGGAGAGAGACCCAGTACTTC	CASSLSGRETQYF
TRBV30	TRBJ2-7	.	few	TGTGCCTGGAGTGGCTCGACACGGACAGAGTACTTC	CAWSGSTRTEYF
TRBV19	TRBJ1-5	TRBD1	.	TGTGCCAGTAGTAAACGGACAGGAGTTAGCAATCAGCCCCAGCATTTT	CASSKRTGVSNQPQHF
TRBV19	TRBJ1-5	.	.	TGTGCCACCGCCCGGGACTACAATCAGCCCCAGCATTTT	CATARDYNQPQHF
TRBV5-1	TRBJ2-1	.	.	TGCGCCAGCAGCTTAGAAGGGGCCTGGAATGAGCAGTTCTTC	CASSLEGAWNEQFF
TRBV5-4	TRBJ2-3	TRBD2	.	TGTGCCAGCAGCCCGGGCGGGTTGACGGGGGGGTTAACAGGCACAGATACGCAGTATTTT	CASSPGGLTGGLTGTDTQYF
TRBV7-2	TRBJ1-2	.	few	TGTGCCAGCAGCTTACGTACTAACTATGGCTACACCTTC	CASSLRTNYGYTF
TRBV30	TRBJ2-5	TRBD2	.	TGTGCCTGGAGTGAGGGACTAGCGGGCAATCAAGAGACCCAGTACTTC	CAWSEGLAGNQETQYF
TRBV29-1	TRBJ2-3	.	.	TGCAGCGCGACCGACTTGACAGATACGCAGTATTTT	CSATDLTDTQYF
TRBV5-1	TRBJ1-5	.	.	TGCGCCAGCAGCTTTACGGAGGCAGCCAATCAGCCCCAGCATTTT	CASSFTEAANQPQHF
TRBV27	TRBJ2-2	TRBD1	.	TGTGCCAGCAGTTTGGACAGGGCTAACACCGGGGAGCTGTTTTTT	CASSLDRANTGELFF
TRBV4-1	TRBJ2-6	TRBD1	.	TGCGCCAGCAGCCAAAGGGTGACAGGGTCTGGGGCCAACGTCCTGACTTTC	CASSQRVTGSGANVLTF
TRBV4-1	TRBJ1-5	.	.	TGCGCCAGCAGCCAAGAAGGGGCAGGGAGCAATCAGCCCCAGCATTTT	CASSQEGAGSNQPQHF
TRBV6-6	TRBJ1-1	TRBD1	.	TGTGCCAGCAGTCGAACCGGGACAGGGATAACTGAAGCTTTCTTT	CASSRTGTGITEAFF
TRBV30	TRBJ2-4	.	.	TGTGCCTGGAGTGGCCAGGGGAAAAACATTCAGTACTTC	CAWSGQGKNIQYF
TRBV13	TRBJ1-3	.	.	TGTGCCAGCAGCTTCGGCGGGGGAAGTGGAAACACCATATATTTT	CASSFGGGSGNTIYF
TRBV18	TRBJ1-4	.	.	TGTGCCAGCTCACCGGGGGACATGGGAGATCTTGAAAAACTGTTTTTT	CASSPGDMGDLEKLFF
TRBV11-3	TRBJ2-3	TRBD2	once	TGTGCCAGCAGCTTAGTCACTAGCGGTCTCACAGATACGCAGTATTTT	CASSLVTSGLTDTQYF
TRBV18	TRBJ1-2	TRBD1	.	TGTGCCAGCTCACGCGGACAGGGGGAGAGCTACACCTTC	CASSRGQGESYTF
TRBV12-3/TRBV12-4	TRBJ1-6	.	.	TGTGCCAGCAGTCCGTCAGTTGGTTCACCCCTCCACTTT	CASSPSVGSPLHF
TRBV6-5	TRBJ2-7	TRBD1	.	TGTGCCAGCAGTCGACAGGGGAGCGAGCAGTACTTC	CASSRQGSEQYF
TRBV9	TRBJ2-5	.	.	TGTGCCAGCAGCGTAGAGCAGGGATCTGGACAAGAGACCCAGTACTTC	CASSVEQGSGQETQYF
TRBV28	TRBJ1-6	.	.	TGTGCCAGCAGTTTCGAGGCAGGGGTGGCCTATAATTCACCCCTCCACTTT	CASSFEAGVAYNSPLHF
TRBV19	TRBJ1-5	TRBD1	.	TGTGCCAGTAGTATAGGGGACAGGCTTAATCAGCCCCAGCATTTT	CASSIGDRLNQPQHF